Listed below are T cell receptor beta chains from one sample, sequenced in a study of blood T cell repertoires in COVID-19. Assay: immunoSEQ multiplex PCR; the TCRdb copy retains only in-frame clones and omits some. The sample has approximately 150,000 clones; around 87% are singletons. Source material: peripheral blood. These receptors were taken from a man in his fifties who had recovered from COVID-19. The CDR3 runs from the conserved cysteine through the conserved F or W. Fields, in order: D gene, V gene, clone size, J gene, CDR3 DNA, CDR3 protein. The D gene is left open where the match is weak. Part of the rows lack a size; the others show once, few, many or a class for expanded clones.

>TRBD1|TRBV9|-|TRBJ2-5
TGTGCCAGCAGCGCTGGACAGGTCCAAGAGACCCAGTACTTC
CASSAGQVQETQYF
>-|TRBV6-5|-|TRBJ1-1
TGTGCCGCGCTGTCAAGGAACACTGAAGCTTTCTTT
CAALSRNTEAFF
>-|TRBV7-2|-|TRBJ1-1
TGTGCCAGCAGCTTGTACCCGGGGGGATACACTGAAGCTTTCTTT
CASSLYPGGYTEAFF
>-|TRBV7-7|-|TRBJ1-3
TGTGCTAGCAGCCAACAAGCTGGAAACACCATATATTTT
CASSQQAGNTIYF
>TRBD1|TRBV5-1|-|TRBJ1-2
TGCGCCAGCAGCTTGCCCGCGACAGGGAACGGCTACACCTTC
CASSLPATGNGYTF
>-|TRBV9|-|TRBJ2-7
TGTGCCAGCAGCCCCAGCCCCCTAGGTGGCATAAAAAACTACGAGCAGTACTTC
CASSPSPLGGIKNYEQYF
>TRBD2|TRBV6-2/TRBV6-3|-|TRBJ2-5
TGTGCCAGCAGTCCCCCGCCCCTGGCGGGGGGGCTTCGGCAAGAGACCCAGTACTTC
CASSPPPLAGGLRQETQYF
>-|TRBV7-2|-|TRBJ2-4
TGTGCCAGCAGCCTGACTGGGGGGGGCCGGACCAAAAACATTCAGTACTTC
CASSLTGGGRTKNIQYF
>TRBD2|TRBV5-1|-|TRBJ2-3
TGCGCCAGCAGCGGGACTAGCGGGGGATCAGATACGCAGTATTTT
CASSGTSGGSDTQYF
>-|TRBV6-6|many|TRBJ1-1
TGTGCCAGCAGTTACCCCGGACAGTTTGGCGCTTTCTTT
CASSYPGQFGAFF
>TRBD1|TRBV6-6|few|TRBJ1-6
TGTGCCGGGAGACAGGGAGGTTTCTCCTATAATTCACCCCTCCACTTT
CAGRQGGFSYNSPLHF
>TRBD1|TRBV20-1|-|TRBJ1-1
TGCAGTGCTAGTAAGGGACAGGGCGTGACTGAAGCTTTCTTT
CSASKGQGVTEAFF
>TRBD1|TRBV6-2/TRBV6-3|-|TRBJ1-5
TGTGCCAGCAGCTATGGGACAGGGGGCCAGCCCCAGCATTTT
CASSYGTGGQPQHF
>-|TRBV6-5|-|TRBJ1-2
TGTGCCAGCAGTACTAGGGAATGGGATGGCTACACCTTC
CASSTREWDGYTF
>-|TRBV7-2|-|TRBJ1-5
TGTGCCAGCAGCTTAGTCCTATCGGGGAATCAGCCCCAGCATTTT
CASSLVLSGNQPQHF
>-|TRBV9|-|TRBJ1-1
TGTGCCAGCAGCGTAGAACAGGGGAACACTGAAGCTTTCTTT
CASSVEQGNTEAFF
>-|TRBV19|-|TRBJ1-4
TGTGCCAGCCGGGACAAATCAACTAATGAAAAACTGTTTTTT
CASRDKSTNEKLFF
>-|TRBV7-6|-|TRBJ1-3
TGTGCCAGCAGCCCAGACACAGGGCCCTCTGGAAACACCATATATTTT
CASSPDTGPSGNTIYF
>TRBD1|TRBV27|-|TRBJ1-3
TGTGCCAGCAGTATAACGGGACAGGGAAGGGGAAACACCATATATTTT
CASSITGQGRGNTIYF
>-|TRBV2|-|TRBJ1-1
TGTGCCAGCAGCGCTGACACGTACACTGAAGCTTTCTTT
CASSADTYTEAFF
>-|TRBV10-3|-|TRBJ2-3
TGTGCCATCAGTGAGCTAGCGATCACAGATACGCAGTATTTT
CAISELAITDTQYF
>TRBD2|TRBV5-1|-|TRBJ2-1
TGCGCCAGCACCACTAGCGGGGGAAACAATGAGCAGTTCTTC
CASTTSGGNNEQFF
>TRBD1|TRBV19|-|TRBJ1-1
TGTGCCAGTAGTATGCGACAGGGGGCGGGAGGCACTGAAGCTTTCTTT
CASSMRQGAGGTEAFF
>TRBD2|TRBV15|-|TRBJ2-7
TGTGCCACCAGCAGGGGGGAGGGAAGAGAGCAGTACTTC
CATSRGEGREQYF
>TRBD1|TRBV9|-|TRBJ2-1
TGTGCCAGCAGCTCCGGACAGGGAACGTACAATGAGCAGTTCTTC
CASSSGQGTYNEQFF
>TRBD2|TRBV5-4|-|TRBJ2-5
TGTGCCAGCAGCGAAGGACTAGCGGGGGGGCTGGAGACCCAGTACTTC
CASSEGLAGGLETQYF